This T cell receptor (beta chain) was profiled in a study of T cell repertoires in cytomegalovirus infection. Study as a whole: A matching HLA type, together with CMV infection, was signaled by public TCR beta signatures. Findings of the study overall: HLA-C-restricted CMV clonotypes gave the most frequent clonotype in two of eight donors.

This clonotype was counted ten times or more. The antigen is undetermined. Trimming removed 3 bases from V and 5 bases from J; junction bases left unmatched: 14. CDR3 length: 17 residues. CDR1 is SGHDT and CDR2 is YYEEEE in the germline V gene. TCRdb re-called the reads through MiXCR, storing one row per CDR3 protein. Among fewer than 200,000 distinct CDR3 sequences, 8% to 10% were seen once, and the ten largest hold about 4.6%. The origin of this receptor is a human donor in good health (CMV status not recorded). Some clones in this sample may be carry-over from other donors' samples. The rearrangement uses TRBV5-6 and TRBJ2-5; TRBD2 aligns across 9 bases. Material: PBMCs. As DNA, the CDR3 is TGTGCCAGCAGCTCTCCTAGCGGGATAGCGGGAGAGGAGACCCAGTACTTC. Protein: CASSSPSGIAGEETQYF.